This TCR beta chain was found in a study of cytomegalovirus exposure and HLA in healthy donors. Study-wide context: Researchers previously reported finding about 110 million unique TCR beta sequences from approximately 190 million T cells.

Worth noting for this clone: Its antigen remains unidentified.

Germline V CDR1 and CDR2: SGDLS, YYNGEE. V trimming: 3 bases; J trimming: 8 bases; junction bases outside the gene matches: 3. This CDR3 is 14 amino acids long. Overall study findings and caveats: In vitro assays verified that a few CMV-associated chains recognized CMV antigens specifically.

Vbeta (60) and Jbeta (13) primers were used in the PCR. In the source study's methods: Counted up in a later analysis, unique TCR beta chains came to about 83 million, with some 9.9 million shared. Repertoires were generated with immunoSEQ multiplex PCR, while TCRdb's copy carries only in-frame clones and drops some. V and J calls and clone size follow that table, whereas D and trimming were derived from the DNA. Of over 110,000 clones listed, 70% to 85% were seen once; the top ten hold more than 2.5%. The specimen was PBMCs. The chain links TRBV9 to TRBJ2-1; TRBD2 matches at 12 bases. This sequence was found in a male donor in good health and CMV-seronegative. CDR3 loop: CASSERLAGDEQFF. The CDR3 nucleotides are TGTGCCAGCAGCGAGCGACTAGCGGGGGATGAGCAGTTCTTC.